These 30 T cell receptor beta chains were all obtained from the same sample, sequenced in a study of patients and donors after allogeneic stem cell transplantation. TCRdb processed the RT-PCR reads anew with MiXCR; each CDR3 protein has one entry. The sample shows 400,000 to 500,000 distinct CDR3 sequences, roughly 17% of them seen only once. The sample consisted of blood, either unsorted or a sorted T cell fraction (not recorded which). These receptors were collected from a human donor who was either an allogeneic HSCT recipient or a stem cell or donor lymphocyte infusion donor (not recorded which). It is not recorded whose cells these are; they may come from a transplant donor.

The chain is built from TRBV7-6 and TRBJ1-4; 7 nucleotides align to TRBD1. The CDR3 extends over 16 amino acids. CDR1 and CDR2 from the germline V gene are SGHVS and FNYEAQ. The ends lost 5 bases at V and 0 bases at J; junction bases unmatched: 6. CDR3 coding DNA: TGTGCCAGCAGCCACGGGACAGATACAACTAATGAAAAACTGTTTTTT. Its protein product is CASSHGTDTTNEKLFF.

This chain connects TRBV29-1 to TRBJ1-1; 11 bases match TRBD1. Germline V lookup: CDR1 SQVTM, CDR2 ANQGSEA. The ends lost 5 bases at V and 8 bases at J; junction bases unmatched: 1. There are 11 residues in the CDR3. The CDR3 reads CSVRTGGEAFF. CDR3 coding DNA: TGCAGCGTTCGGACAGGGGGCGAAGCTTTCTTT.

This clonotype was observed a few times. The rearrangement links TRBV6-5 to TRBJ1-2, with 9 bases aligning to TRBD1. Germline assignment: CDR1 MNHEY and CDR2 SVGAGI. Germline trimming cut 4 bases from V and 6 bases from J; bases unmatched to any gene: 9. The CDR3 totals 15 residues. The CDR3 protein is CASSFKQGAVNGYTF. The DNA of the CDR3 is TGTGCCAGCAGTTTCAAACAGGGGGCTGTTAATGGCTACACCTTC.

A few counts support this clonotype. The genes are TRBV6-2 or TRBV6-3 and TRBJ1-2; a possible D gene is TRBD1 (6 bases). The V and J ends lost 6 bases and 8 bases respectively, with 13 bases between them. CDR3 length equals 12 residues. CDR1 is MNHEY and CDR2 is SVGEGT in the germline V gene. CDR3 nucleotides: TGTGCCAGCAGCTTATACAGGGACGGCTACACCTTC. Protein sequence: CASSLYRDGYTF.

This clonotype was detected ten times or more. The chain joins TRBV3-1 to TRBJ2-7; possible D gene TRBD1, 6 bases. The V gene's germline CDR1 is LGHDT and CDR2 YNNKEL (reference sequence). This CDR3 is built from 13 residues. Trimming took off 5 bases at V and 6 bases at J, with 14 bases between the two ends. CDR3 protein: CASSFFNRVEQYF. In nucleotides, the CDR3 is TGTGCCAGCAGCTTTTTTAACAGGGTCGAGCAGTACTTC.

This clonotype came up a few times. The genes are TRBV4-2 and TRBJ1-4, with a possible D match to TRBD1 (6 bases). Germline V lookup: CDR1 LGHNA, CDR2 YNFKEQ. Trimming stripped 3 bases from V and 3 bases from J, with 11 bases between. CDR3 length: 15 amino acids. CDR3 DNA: TGTGCCAGCAGCCAGGAGGGACAAGCTAATGAAAAACTGTTTTTT. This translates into CASSQEGQANEKLFF.

CDR3 amino acids: CASSLDSASDHNEQFF. Here the CDR3 DNA reads TGCGCCAGCAGCTTGGATTCGGCTAGCGACCACAATGAGCAGTTCTTC. The chain links TRBV5-1 to TRBJ2-1; a weak D match, TRBD2 (6 bases). V was clipped by 0 bases and J by 5 bases, with 15 bases between them. The germline CDR1 and CDR2 sequences are SGHRS and YFSETQ. This CDR3 comprises 16 residues.

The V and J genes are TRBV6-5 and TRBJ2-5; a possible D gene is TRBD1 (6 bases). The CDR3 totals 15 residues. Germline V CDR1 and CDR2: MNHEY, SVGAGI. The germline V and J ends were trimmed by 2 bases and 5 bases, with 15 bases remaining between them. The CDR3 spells CASSYRGTRSETQYF. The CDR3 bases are TGTGCCAGCAGTTACCGAGGGACAAGGAGTGAGACCCAGTACTTC.

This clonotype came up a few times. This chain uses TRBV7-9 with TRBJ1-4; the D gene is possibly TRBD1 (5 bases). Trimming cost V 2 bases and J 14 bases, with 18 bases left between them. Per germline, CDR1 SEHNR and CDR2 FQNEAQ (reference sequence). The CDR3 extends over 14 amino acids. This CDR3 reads CASSLSGAVSLLFF. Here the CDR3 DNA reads TGTGCCAGCAGCTTAAGCGGGGCCGTAAGTTTGCTGTTTTTT.

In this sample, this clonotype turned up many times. CDR3 nucleotide sequence: TGTGCCAGCGGGGAAAGGACGGGATACAATGAGCAGTTCTTC. It yields the protein CASGERTGYNEQFF. V gene TRBV12-3 or TRBV12-4 combines with J gene TRBJ2-1, with D possibly being TRBD2 (5 bases). Between the trimmed V and J ends, which lost 8 bases and 4 bases, there was a span of 15 bases. This CDR3 region has 14 residues.

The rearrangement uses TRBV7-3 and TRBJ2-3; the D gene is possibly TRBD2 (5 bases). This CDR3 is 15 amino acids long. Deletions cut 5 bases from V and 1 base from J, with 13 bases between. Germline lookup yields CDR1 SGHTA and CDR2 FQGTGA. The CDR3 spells CASSPGRRGTDTQYF. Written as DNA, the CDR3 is TGTGCCAGCAGCCCCGGAAGGCGGGGCACAGATACGCAGTATTTT.

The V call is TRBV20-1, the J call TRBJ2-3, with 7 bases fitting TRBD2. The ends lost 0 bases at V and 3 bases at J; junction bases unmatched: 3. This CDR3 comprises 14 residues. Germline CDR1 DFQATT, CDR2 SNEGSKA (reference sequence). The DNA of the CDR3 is TGCAGTGCTAGAGAGGAGGGAGGGACAGATACGCAGTATTTT. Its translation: CSAREEGGTDTQYF.

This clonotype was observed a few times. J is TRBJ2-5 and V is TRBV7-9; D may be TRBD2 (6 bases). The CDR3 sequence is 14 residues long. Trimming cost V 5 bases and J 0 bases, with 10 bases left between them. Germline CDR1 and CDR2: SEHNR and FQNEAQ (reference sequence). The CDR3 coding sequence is TGTGCCAGCAGCGCGACTAGATACCAAGAGACCCAGTACTTC. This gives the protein CASSATRYQETQYF.

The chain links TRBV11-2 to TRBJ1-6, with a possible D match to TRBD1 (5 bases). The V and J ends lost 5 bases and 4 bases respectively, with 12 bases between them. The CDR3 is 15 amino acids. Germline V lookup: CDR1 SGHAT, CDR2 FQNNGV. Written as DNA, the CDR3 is TGTGCCAGCAGCGAGACCGGGGCTTATAATTCACCCCTCCACTTT. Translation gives CASSETGAYNSPLHF.

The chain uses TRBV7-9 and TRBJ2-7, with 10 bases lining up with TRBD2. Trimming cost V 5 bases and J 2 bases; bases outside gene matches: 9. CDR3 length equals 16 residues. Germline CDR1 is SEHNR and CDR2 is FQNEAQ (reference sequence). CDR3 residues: CASSPPVAGGPYEQYF. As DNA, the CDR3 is TGTGCCAGCAGCCCTCCTGTAGCGGGGGGTCCCTACGAGCAGTACTTC.

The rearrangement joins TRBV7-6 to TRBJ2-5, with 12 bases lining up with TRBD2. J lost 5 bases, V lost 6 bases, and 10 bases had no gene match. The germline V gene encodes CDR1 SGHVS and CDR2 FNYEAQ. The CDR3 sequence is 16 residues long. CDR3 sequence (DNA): TGTGCCAGCAGACAACTAGCGGGGGGCCTCTTGGAGACCCAGTACTTC. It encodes CASRQLAGGLLETQYF. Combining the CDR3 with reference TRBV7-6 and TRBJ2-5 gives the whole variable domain GAGVSQSPRYKVTKRGQDVALRCDPISGHVSLYWYRQALGQGPEFLTYFNYEAQQDKSGLPNDRFSAERPEGSISTLTIQRTEQRDSAMYRCASRQLAGGLLETQYFGPGTRLLVL.

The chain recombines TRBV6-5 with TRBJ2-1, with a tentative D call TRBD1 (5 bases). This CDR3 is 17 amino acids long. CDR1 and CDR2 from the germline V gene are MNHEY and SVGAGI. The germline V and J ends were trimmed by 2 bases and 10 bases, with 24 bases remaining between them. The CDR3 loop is CASSYLHPMKPRTEQFF. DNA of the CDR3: TGTGCCAGCAGTTACCTTCACCCAATGAAACCCAGGACAGAGCAGTTCTTC.

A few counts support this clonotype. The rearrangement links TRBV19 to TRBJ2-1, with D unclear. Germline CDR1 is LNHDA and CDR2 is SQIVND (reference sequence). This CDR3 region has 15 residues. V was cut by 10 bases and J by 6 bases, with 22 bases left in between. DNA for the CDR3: TGTGCCACCCTAAATATTCGCCGGCGCGGCAATGAGCAGTTCTTC. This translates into CATLNIRRRGNEQFF.

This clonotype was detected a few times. Written as DNA, the CDR3 is TGTGCCAGCAGCCACCGCGGTCGGATGAACACTGAAGCTTTCTTT. It codes for CASSHRGRMNTEAFF. The rearrangement uses TRBV7-8 and TRBJ1-1; unclear D gene. The CDR3 covers 15 residues. V was clipped by 5 bases and J by 0 bases, with 13 bases between them. Germline V gives CDR1 SGHVS, CDR2 FQNEAQ.

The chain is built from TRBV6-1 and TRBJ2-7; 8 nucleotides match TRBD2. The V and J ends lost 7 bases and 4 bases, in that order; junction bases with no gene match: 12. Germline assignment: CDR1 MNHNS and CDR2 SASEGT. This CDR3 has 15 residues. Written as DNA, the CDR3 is TGTGCCAGCACCTCCACGCCTGGGACTAGATACGAGCAGTACTTC. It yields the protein CASTSTPGTRYEQYF.

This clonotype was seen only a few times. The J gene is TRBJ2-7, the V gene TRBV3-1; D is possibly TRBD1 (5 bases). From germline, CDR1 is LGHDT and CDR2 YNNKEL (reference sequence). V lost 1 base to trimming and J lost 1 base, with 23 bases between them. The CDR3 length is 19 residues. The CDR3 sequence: CASSQGVYRQHGYSYEQYF. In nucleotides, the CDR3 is TGTGCCAGCAGCCAAGGAGTTTACAGGCAACATGGGTATTCCTACGAGCAGTACTTC.

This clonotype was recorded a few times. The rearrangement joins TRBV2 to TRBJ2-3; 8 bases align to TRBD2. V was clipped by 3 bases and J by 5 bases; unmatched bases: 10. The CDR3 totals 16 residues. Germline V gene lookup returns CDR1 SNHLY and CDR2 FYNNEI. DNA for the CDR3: TGTGCCAGCAGTGAGGAGGGACTAGTCTTTGGAGATACGCAGTATTTT. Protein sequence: CASSEEGLVFGDTQYF.

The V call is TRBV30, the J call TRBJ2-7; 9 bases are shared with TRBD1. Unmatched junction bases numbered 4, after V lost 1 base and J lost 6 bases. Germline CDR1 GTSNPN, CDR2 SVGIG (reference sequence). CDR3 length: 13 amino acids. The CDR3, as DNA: TGTGCCTGGAGTGCTGGACAGGGGACCGAGCAGTACTTC. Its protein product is CAWSAGQGTEQYF.

The CDR3 loop reads CASRGFLYNEQFF. CDR3 nucleotide sequence: TGTGCCAGCAGGGGGTTTCTCTACAATGAGCAGTTCTTC. The chain recombines TRBV6-1 with TRBJ2-1; D is ambiguous. This CDR3 comprises 13 residues. Per the germline V gene, CDR1 is MNHNS and CDR2 is SASEGT. V gave up 6 bases and J gave up 3 bases, with 9 bases separating them.

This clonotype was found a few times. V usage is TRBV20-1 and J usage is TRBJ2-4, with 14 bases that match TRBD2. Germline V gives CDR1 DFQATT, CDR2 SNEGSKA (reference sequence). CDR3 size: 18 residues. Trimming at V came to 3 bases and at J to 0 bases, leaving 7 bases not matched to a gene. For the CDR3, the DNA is TGCAGTGCTAGGACTAGCGGGGGGGCCCGGGTAGCCAAAAACATTCAGTACTTC. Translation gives CSARTSGGARVAKNIQYF.

The chain's CDR3 is CASSQGLAGLNEQYF. The CDR3 DNA is TGTGCCAGCAGCCAAGGACTAGCGGGTCTAAACGAGCAGTACTTC. The chain links TRBV3-1 to TRBJ2-7, with 10 bases identical to TRBD2. The CDR3 extends over 15 amino acids. Germline trimming cut 1 base from V and 5 bases from J; bases unmatched to any gene: 5. Germline CDR1 and CDR2: LGHDT and YNNKEL (reference sequence).

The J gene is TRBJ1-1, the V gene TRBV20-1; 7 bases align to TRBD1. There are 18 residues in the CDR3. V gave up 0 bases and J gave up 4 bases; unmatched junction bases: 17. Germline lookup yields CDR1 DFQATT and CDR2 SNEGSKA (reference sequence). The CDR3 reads CSARDGGTALERGTEAFF. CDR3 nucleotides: TGCAGTGCTAGAGATGGAGGGACAGCGCTAGAAAGGGGCACTGAAGCTTTCTTT.

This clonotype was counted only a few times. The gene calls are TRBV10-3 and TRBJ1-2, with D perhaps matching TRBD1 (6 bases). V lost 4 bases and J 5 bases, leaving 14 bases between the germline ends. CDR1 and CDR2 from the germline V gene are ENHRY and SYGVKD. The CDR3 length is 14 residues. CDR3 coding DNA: TGTGCCATCAGTGGAAGCGACAGGAGTTATGGCTACACCTTC. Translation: CAISGSDRSYGYTF.

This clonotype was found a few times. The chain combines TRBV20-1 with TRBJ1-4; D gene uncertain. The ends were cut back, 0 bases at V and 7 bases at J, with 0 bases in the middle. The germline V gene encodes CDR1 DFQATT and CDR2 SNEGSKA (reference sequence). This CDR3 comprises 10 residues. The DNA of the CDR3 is TGCAGTGCTAGAGATGAAAAACTGTTTTTT. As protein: CSARDEKLFF.

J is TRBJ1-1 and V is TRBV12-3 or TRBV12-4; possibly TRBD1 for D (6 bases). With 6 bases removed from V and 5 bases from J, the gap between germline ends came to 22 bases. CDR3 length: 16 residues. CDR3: CASSRGSSRRGTEAFF. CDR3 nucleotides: TGTGCCAGCAGCCGCGGAAGCTCCCGAAGGGGGACTGAAGCTTTCTTT.